A selection of T cell receptor beta chains follows, all from one sample in a study of shared clonotypes between healthy human individuals. The repertoire was sequenced with immunoSEQ multiplex PCR; TCRdb's copy has only in-frame clones and lacks some. The repertoire includes under 1,900,000 clones, approximately 98.5% of them detected once, and about 0.34% sits in the top ten. Sequenced input: naive CD4+ T cells sorted from blood. The source of these receptors is a young man in good health. Both conserved end residues are part of each CDR3. D genes are given only for firm matches. Size is stated for part of the rows, as once, few or many counts, or as a class when the clone is expanded.

>NA|TRBV25-1|11|TRBJ2-7|NA
TGTGCCAGCAGATTAAGCTACGAGCAGTACTTC
CASRLSYEQYF
>NA|TRBV19|16|TRBJ2-2|NA
TGTGCCAGTAGTATAACTTTCCAGGGAGGAACCGGGGAGCTGTTTTTT
CASSITFQGGTGELFF
>NA|TRBV5-5|12|TRBJ2-5|NA
TGTGCCAGCAGCACTTACCAAGAGACCCAGTACTTC
CASSTYQETQYF
>NA|TRBV27|16|TRBJ1-2|NA
TGTGCCAGCAGTTTATCGAAAGGGAACACTAACTATGGCTACACCTTC
CASSLSKGNTNYGYTF
>NA|TRBV10-3|14|TRBJ1-1|NA
TGTGCCACGCTGATTGAGACGGGGAACACTGAAGCTTTCTTT
CATLIETGNTEAFF
>NA|TRBV30|15|TRBJ2-1|NA
TGTGCCTGGAGTGTACTTGATTTTAGGGGCTATGAGCAGTTCTTC
CAWSVLDFRGYEQFF
>TRBD1|TRBV7-2|14|TRBJ2-7|NA
TGTGCCAGCAGCTTAGCGGACAGGGGACACGAGCAGTACTTC
CASSLADRGHEQYF
>NA|TRBV5-8|17|TRBJ2-1|NA
TGTGCCAGCAGCTCTCCCCGAAGAGCGGGACAACCAAATGAGCAGTTCTTC
CASSSPRRAGQPNEQFF
>NA|TRBV5-1|18|TRBJ2-6|NA
TGCGCCAGCAGCTTGGGGGACGGACTCCTCTCTGGGGCCAACGTCCTGACTTTC
CASSLGDGLLSGANVLTF
>TRBD2|TRBV19|14|TRBJ2-7|NA
TGTGCCAGTAGTGCAGCGGGAGGATACTACGAGCAGTACTTC
CASSAAGGYYEQYF
>NA|TRBV4-1|15|TRBJ1-2|NA
TGCGCCAGCAGCCAAGCGGGACTGGGGTTTGGTGGCTACACCTTC
CASSQAGLGFGGYTF
>TRBD1|TRBV5-1|15|TRBJ1-2|few
TGCGCCAGCAGCTTCAACCGGGACAGGGGTAATGGCTACACCTTC
CASSFNRDRGNGYTF
>NA|TRBV5-4|15|TRBJ1-1|NA
TGTGCCAGCAGCGCTGAGGTGGGCGCGCACACTGAAGCTTTCTTT
CASSAEVGAHTEAFF
>NA|TRBV9|13|TRBJ2-3|NA
TGTGCCAGCAGCGTAGAAGCCTCCGATACGCAGTATTTT
CASSVEASDTQYF
>NA|TRBV5-6|16|TRBJ2-1|NA
TGTGCCAGCAGCTTGGCCGGGTCGATCTACTACAATGAGCAGTTCTTC
CASSLAGSIYYNEQFF
>NA|TRBV19|16|TRBJ1-1|NA
TGTGCCAGTAGCCTCACTCAGGTAGGGGAGAACACTGAAGCTTTCTTT
CASSLTQVGENTEAFF
>NA|TRBV10-3|20|TRBJ2-2|NA
TGTGCCATCAGTGGGGGACAACACCGAGGGAGCAAAGCGAACACCGGGGAGCTGTTTTTT
CAISGGQHRGSKANTGELFF
>NA|TRBV19|14|TRBJ1-2|NA
TGTGCCAGTAGTATCGCCCCTGGGGACTATGGCTACACCTTC
CASSIAPGDYGYTF
>NA|TRBV7-2|17|TRBJ2-7|NA
TGTGCCAGCAGCTTAGTGAGGGGGGCATCGAGCTCCTACGAGCAGTACTTC
CASSLVRGASSSYEQYF
>NA|TRBV28|15|TRBJ1-5|NA
TGTGCCAGCAGTTATCCGCAGCATAGCAATCAGCCCCAGCATTTT
CASSYPQHSNQPQHF
>NA|TRBV27|13|TRBJ2-3|NA
TGTGCCAGCTATTATGTAAGGACGGGCACGCAGTATTTT
CASYYVRTGTQYF
>TRBD1|TRBV27|19|TRBJ2-7|NA
TGTGCCAGCAGTCCGTACCGGGACAGGGGCTTACTTTCGACCTACGAGCAGTACTTC
CASSPYRDRGLLSTYEQYF
>NA|TRBV9|14|TRBJ1-1|NA
TGTGCCAGCAGCGTAGCTGAGGTAGACACTGAAGCTTTCTTT
CASSVAEVDTEAFF
>TRBD2|TRBV29-1|16|TRBJ2-6|NA
TGCAGCGTACCGGGGGAGGGGCGCTCTGGGGCCAACGTCCTGACTTTC
CSVPGEGRSGANVLTF
>TRBD2|TRBV5-1|15|TRBJ2-7|NA
TGCGCCAGCAGCCCCGGGGTAGCGGGAGGCTACGAGCAGTACTTC
CASSPGVAGGYEQYF
>TRBD2|TRBV2|16|TRBJ2-1|NA
TGTGCCAGCAGCCTTGGACTAGCGGGAGTTTGGGATGAGCAGTTCTTC
CASSLGLAGVWDEQFF
>NA|TRBV6-1|15|TRBJ1-1|once
TGTGCCAGCAGCAAAGGGGTAGGAATGAACACTGAAGCTTTCTTT
CASSKGVGMNTEAFF
>TRBD2|TRBV7-9|15|TRBJ2-1|NA
TGTGCCAGCAGCCGAGCTAGCGGTTCCTACAATGAGCAGTTCTTC
CASSRASGSYNEQFF
>NA|TRBV5-6|16|TRBJ2-5|NA
TGTGCCAGCAGCCCCGCGATGGCAGGGCTGTGGGAGACCCAGTACTTC
CASSPAMAGLWETQYF
>TRBD2|TRBV6-1|15|TRBJ2-3|NA
TGTGCCAGCAGTGGGTTAGCGGGAAGCACAGATACGCAGTATTTT
CASSGLAGSTDTQYF
>NA|TRBV5-1|14|TRBJ2-5|NA
TGCGCCAGCAGCTTGATGGGACGGGAAGAGACCCAGTACTTC
CASSLMGREETQYF
>NA|TRBV28|14|TRBJ2-3|NA
TGTGCCAGCAGTAGGGCTAGCGATACGTATACGCAGTATTTT
CASSRASDTYTQYF
>TRBD1|TRBV28|15|TRBJ2-5|NA
TGTGCCAGCAGCCCAAGACAGGGGGCGACGGAGACCCAGTACTTC
CASSPRQGATETQYF
>TRBD1|TRBV10-2|14|TRBJ1-1|NA
TGCGCCAGCAGTGAGCAGAGGGGGCTCACTGAAGCTTTCTTT
CASSEQRGLTEAFF
>NA|TRBV29-1|10|TRBJ1-2|NA
TGCAGCGTTGAAGGGACGGCAACCCTCTTC
CSVEGTATLF
>NA|TRBV9|14|TRBJ2-7|NA
TGTGCCAGCAGCGTGAGCACAGGTAACTACGAGCAGTACTTC
CASSVSTGNYEQYF
>NA|TRBV28|16|TRBJ1-2|NA
TGTGCCAGCAGTCGCCCTGCACCACAGGGTAACTATGGCTACACCTTC
CASSRPAPQGNYGYTF
>NA|TRBV7-9|13|TRBJ1-2|NA
TGTGCCAGCGACCCAGGACATTTGTATGGCTACACCTTC
CASDPGHLYGYTF
>NA|TRBV10-3|13|TRBJ2-3|once
TGTGCCACCTTGGGCGGCGGGTCAGATACGCAGTATTTT
CATLGGGSDTQYF
>NA|TRBV18|15|TRBJ1-4|NA
TGTGCCAGCTCCCCCCAGCTTGGCCCCAATGAAAAACTGTTTTTT
CASSPQLGPNEKLFF
>TRBD2|TRBV29-1|13|TRBJ2-3|NA
TGCAGCGCGACACTAGCGGGAGTGGATACGCAGTATTTT
CSATLAGVDTQYF
>NA|TRBV10-2|11|TRBJ2-3|NA
TGCGCCAGCAGTATAGAAGATACGCAGTATTTT
CASSIEDTQYF
>TRBD2|TRBV10-3|14|TRBJ2-7|NA
TGTGCCATCAGACCGACTAGCGGGGACTACGAGCAGTACTTC
CAIRPTSGDYEQYF
>TRBD2|TRBV5-4|17|TRBJ2-1|NA
TGTGCCACCCGTGCGGGCCAGCGGGGTACTTCCTACAATGAGCAGTTCTTC
CATRAGQRGTSYNEQFF
>NA|TRBV10-3|12|TRBJ2-1|NA
TGTGCCATCAGTGAGTCTGGGGTCGAGCAGTTCTTC
CAISESGVEQFF
>NA|TRBV5-1|16|TRBJ2-3|NA
TGCGCCAGCAGCTTGGCCGGGGTGAGATTCACAGATACGCAGTATTTT
CASSLAGVRFTDTQYF
>NA|TRBV15|12|TRBJ2-2|NA
TGTGCCACCAGCCGGGAGACCGGGGAGCTGTTTTTT
CATSRETGELFF
>NA|TRBV7-2|14|TRBJ2-7|NA
TGTGCCAGCAGCCCTCGCGCAACTTCCTACGAGCAGTACTTC
CASSPRATSYEQYF
>NA|TRBV2|15|TRBJ1-5|NA
TGTGCCAGCAGTGAAGCAAGCCTTAGCAATCAGCCCCAGCATTTT
CASSEASLSNQPQHF
>TRBD1|TRBV6-1|13|TRBJ1-1|NA
TGTGCCAGCAGAGAGACAGGGGCCACTGAAGCTTTCTTT
CASRETGATEAFF